The present T cell receptor (beta chain) was sequenced within a study of T-cell memory formation after mild COVID-19. With constant-segment primers, 5'RACE yielded cDNA libraries of TCR alpha and TCR beta that carried sample barcodes and UMIs. TCRdb ran MiXCR on the 5' RACE reads and lists one entry per CDR3 protein. The data hold about 360,000 distinct CDR3 sequences, with approximately 15% observed a single time. Notes on the study in general: Some clones that responded were present in memory (sampled pre-infection), which suggests cross-reactive memory joined.

This CDR3 is 14 amino acids long. The germline V and J ends were trimmed by 3 bases and 4 bases, with 12 bases remaining between them. The germline V gene has CDR1 SGDLS and CDR2 YYNGEE. Comments on this clonotype: Its antigen remains unknown.

The source is a man younger than 35 who had mild COVID-19 (a few samples of this study predate the infection). Cell type and time point are not known. Sequenced sample: PBMCs or a T cell subset sorted from them (not recorded which). The rearrangement uses TRBV9 and TRBJ2-3; D uncertain. CDR3 region: CASSGQSGSDTQYF. CDR3 nucleotides: TGTGCCAGCAGCGGACAATCGGGCTCAGATACGCAGTATTTT.